This T cell receptor (beta chain) is drawn from a study of control samples from healthy donors and cancer patients. Data came from immunoSEQ multiplex PCR; TCRdb stores just in-frame clones and leaves some out. Among 130,000 to 150,000 clones listed, approximately 88% were seen once. The germline V gene encodes CDR1 SGHRS and CDR2 YFSETQ. The ends were cut back, 7 bases at V and 2 bases at J, with 15 bases in the middle. The CDR3 runs to 14 residues. The sequence derives from a man aged 30 to 45 in good health. V usage is TRBV5-1 and J usage is TRBJ1-2; D may be TRBD1 (5 bases). The sample comprised blood. The CDR3 spells CASRSTDTNYGYTF. In DNA, the CDR3 is TGCGCCAGCCGGAGCACGGACACCAACTATGGCTACACCTTC.